This T cell receptor (beta chain) was observed in a study of regulatory T cells in long-lasting Graves disease. General study points: Persistent disease showed a preference for TRBV28, TRBJ1-2 and TRBJ2-5. Persistent Graves' patients showed less TCR diversity than newly diagnosed patients showed.

Stated time point: newly diagnosed GD, antithyroid drugs for less than 3 months. The TCR library used RNA extracted from PBMCs. Under American Thyroid Association guidelines, Graves' disease was diagnosed. The V segment lost 4 bases and the J segment 8 bases; nucleotides outside the gene matches: 11. The CDR3 is made up of 14 amino acids. The germline V gene has CDR1 SGHNT and CDR2 YENEEA. Construction of TCR beta libraries relied on iRepertoire HTBI primers and on Arm-PCR targeting CDR3 regions. Original analysis: Identification of gene segments yielded approximately 62 TRBV and 13 to 15 TRBJ across samples. MiXCR was run by TCRdb on the multiplex PCR reads, yielding one entry per CDR3 protein. The V and J calls shown here were made by TCRdb, not taken from the authors' results. The sample has under 250,000 distinct CDR3 sequences, around 20% seen once. This clonotype was observed many times. The antigen is unknown.

The receptor's source is a female donor with Graves disease. The specimen was peripheral blood mononuclear cells (PBMCs), collected at new diagnosis, from a patient treated with antithyroid drugs. The chain joins TRBV11-3 to TRBJ2-7; 7 bases are shared with TRBD1. The CDR3 is CASSSSLTGPKQYF. CDR3 bases: TGTGCCAGCAGCTCAAGCCTGACAGGGCCCAAGCAGTACTTC.